This T cell receptor beta chain was sequenced in a study of blood T cell repertoires in COVID-19. The CDR3 totals 15 residues. V lost 1 base and J lost 9; bases outside the gene matches: 5. Germline V gives CDR1 SGHDN, CDR2 FVKESK. The data were produced by immunoSEQ multiplex PCR, yet TCRdb's version contains in-frame clones alone and is incomplete. The table has approximately 300,000 clones, 85% to 90% seen once. The sequence was collected from a woman younger than 35 who had recovered from COVID-19. This chain links TRBV14 with TRBJ2-5, with TRBD2 identical over 13 bases. Input material: PBMCs or T cells enriched from blood (not recorded which). CDR3 region: CASSQGLAGGGPQYF. The CDR3 bases are TGTGCCAGCAGCCAAGGACTAGCGGGGGGAGGTCCCCAGTACTTC.